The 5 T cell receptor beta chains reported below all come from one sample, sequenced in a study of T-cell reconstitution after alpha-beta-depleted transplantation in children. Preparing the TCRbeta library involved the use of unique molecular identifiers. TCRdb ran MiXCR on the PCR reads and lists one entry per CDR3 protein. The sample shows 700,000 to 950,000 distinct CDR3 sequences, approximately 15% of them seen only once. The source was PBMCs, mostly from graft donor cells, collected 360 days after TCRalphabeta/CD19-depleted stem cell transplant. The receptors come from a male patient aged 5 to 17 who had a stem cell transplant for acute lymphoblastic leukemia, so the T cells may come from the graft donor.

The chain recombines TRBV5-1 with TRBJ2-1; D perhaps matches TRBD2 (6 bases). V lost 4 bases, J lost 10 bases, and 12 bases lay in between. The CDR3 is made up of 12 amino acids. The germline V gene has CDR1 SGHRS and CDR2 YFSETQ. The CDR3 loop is CASSLTEGEQFF. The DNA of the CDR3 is TGCGCCAGCAGCCTCACGGAGGGCGAGCAGTTCTTC.

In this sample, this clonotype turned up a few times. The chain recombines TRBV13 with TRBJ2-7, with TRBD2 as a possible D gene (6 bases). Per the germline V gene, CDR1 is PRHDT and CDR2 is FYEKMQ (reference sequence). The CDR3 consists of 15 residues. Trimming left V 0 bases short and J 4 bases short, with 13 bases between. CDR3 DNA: TGTGCCAGCAGCTTAGGTGGAGGGAGTGGGTACGAGCAGTACTTC. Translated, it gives CASSLGGGSGYEQYF.

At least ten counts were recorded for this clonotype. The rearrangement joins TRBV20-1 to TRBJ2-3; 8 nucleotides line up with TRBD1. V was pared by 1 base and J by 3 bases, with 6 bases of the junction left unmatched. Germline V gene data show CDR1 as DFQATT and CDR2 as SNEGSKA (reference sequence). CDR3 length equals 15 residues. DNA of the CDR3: TGCAGTGCTAGAGCCTGGACAGGGAATACAGATACGCAGTATTTT. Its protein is CSARAWTGNTDTQYF.

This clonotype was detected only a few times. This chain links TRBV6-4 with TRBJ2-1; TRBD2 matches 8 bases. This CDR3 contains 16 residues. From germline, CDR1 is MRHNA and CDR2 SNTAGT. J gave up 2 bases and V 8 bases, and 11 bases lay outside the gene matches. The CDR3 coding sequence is TGTGCCAGCCCACTCGTCTTAGCGGGGACCTACAATGAGCAGTTCTTC. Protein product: CASPLVLAGTYNEQFF.

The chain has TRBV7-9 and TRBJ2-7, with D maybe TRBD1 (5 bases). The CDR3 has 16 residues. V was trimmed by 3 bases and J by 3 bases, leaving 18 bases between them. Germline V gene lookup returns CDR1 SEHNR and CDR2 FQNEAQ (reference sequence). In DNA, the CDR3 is TGTGCCAGCAGCTTTGGAGAATCGGACACGGACTACGAGCAGTACTTC. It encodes CASSFGESDTDYEQYF.